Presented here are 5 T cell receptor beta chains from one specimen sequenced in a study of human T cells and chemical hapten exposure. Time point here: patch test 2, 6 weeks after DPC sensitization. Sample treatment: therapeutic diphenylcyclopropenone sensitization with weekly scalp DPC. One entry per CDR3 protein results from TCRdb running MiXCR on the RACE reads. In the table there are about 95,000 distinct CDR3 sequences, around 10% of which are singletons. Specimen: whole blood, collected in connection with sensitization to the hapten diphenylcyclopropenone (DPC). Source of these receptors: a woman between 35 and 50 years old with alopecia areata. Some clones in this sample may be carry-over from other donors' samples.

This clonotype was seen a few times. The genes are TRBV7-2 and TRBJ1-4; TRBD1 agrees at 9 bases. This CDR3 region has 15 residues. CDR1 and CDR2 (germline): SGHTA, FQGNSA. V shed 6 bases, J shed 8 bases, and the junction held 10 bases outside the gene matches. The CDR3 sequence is CASRPSGTGREKLFF. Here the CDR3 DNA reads TGTGCCAGCAGACCTTCCGGGACAGGGAGGGAAAAACTGTTTTTT.

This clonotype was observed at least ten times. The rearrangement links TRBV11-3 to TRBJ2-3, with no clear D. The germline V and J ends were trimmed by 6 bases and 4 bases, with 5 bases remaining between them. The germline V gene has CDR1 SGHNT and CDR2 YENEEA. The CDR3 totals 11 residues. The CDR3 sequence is CASRKADTQYF. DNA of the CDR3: TGTGCCAGCAGGAAGGCAGATACGCAGTATTTT.

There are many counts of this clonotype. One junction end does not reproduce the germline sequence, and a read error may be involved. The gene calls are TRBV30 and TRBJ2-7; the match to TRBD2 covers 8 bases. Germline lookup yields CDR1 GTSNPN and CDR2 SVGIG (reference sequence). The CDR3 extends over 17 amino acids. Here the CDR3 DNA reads TGTGCCTGGAGTGTACTCCTCACGCGGGAGGCCGACTCCGGGAGGGCCTTC. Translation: CAWSVLLTREADSGRAF.

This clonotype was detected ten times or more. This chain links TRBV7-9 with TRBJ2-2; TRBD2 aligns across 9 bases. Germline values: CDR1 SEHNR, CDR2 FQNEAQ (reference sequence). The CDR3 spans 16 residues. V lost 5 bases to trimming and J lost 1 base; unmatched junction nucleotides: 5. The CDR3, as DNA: TGTGCCAGCAGCGCTTTTAGCGGGAGGAACACCGGGGAGCTGTTTTTT. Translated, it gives CASSAFSGRNTGELFF.

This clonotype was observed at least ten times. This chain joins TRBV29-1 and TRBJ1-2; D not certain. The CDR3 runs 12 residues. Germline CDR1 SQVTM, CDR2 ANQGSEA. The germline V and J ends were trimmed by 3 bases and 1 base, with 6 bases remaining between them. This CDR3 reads CSVDPDNYGYTF. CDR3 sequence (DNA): TGCAGCGTTGATCCAGATAACTATGGCTACACCTTC.